This TCR beta chain is drawn from a study of blood T cells in healthy people across ages. General study findings and limits: Among T cells, TCR beta diversity per million cells dropped roughly linearly as age rose. The study found more naive CD4+ cells and higher diversity in long-lived than aged donors.

Isolation yielded PBMCs, at least 7 million per sample, in every case. A note on this clonotype: Its antigen is as yet unknown.

A second roughly 6 to 11 cycle PCR used barcoded and J-beta primers. Sequencing yielded, for each sample, at least 2.5 million paired-end reads carrying CDR3. TCRdb re-derived calls from the 5' RACE reads in MiXCR, one entry per CDR3 protein. The data contain around 580,000 distinct CDR3 sequences, around half of them singletons. This sequence was found in an older man in good health. Sequencing was carried out using blood.

The CDR3 loop is CAWRTDEKLFF. The CDR3, as DNA: TGTGCCTGGAGGACAGATGAAAAACTGTTTTTT. The rearrangement joins TRBV30 to TRBJ1-4; TRBD1 might be the D (5 bases). With 3 bases removed from V and 6 bases from J, the gap between germline ends came to 5 bases. Per the germline V gene, CDR1 is GTSNPN and CDR2 is SVGIG (reference sequence). CDR3 length equals 11 residues.